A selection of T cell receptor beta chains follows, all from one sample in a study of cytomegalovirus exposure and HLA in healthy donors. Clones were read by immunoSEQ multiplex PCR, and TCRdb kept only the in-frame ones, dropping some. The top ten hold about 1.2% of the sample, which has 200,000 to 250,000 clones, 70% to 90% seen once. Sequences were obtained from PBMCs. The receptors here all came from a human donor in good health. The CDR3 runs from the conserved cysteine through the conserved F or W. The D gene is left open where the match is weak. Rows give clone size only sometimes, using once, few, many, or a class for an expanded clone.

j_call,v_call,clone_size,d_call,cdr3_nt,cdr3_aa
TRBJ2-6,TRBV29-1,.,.,TGCAGCGTTCAGGGCTCTGGGGCCAACGTCCTGACTTTC,CSVQGSGANVLTF
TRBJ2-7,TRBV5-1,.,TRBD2,TGCGCCAGCAGCTCCTACTCGAGTAGCGGGAGTTACGAGCAGTACTTC,CASSSYSSSGSYEQYF
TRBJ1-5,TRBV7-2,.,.,TGTGCCAGCAGCGCGGCCTTAGTGTATCAGCCCCAGCATTTT,CASSAALVYQPQHF
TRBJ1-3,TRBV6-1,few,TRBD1,TGTGCCAGCTTAGAAGGGGGCAGTGGAAACACCATATATTTT,CASLEGGSGNTIYF
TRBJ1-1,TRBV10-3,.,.,TGTGCCATCAGTGAGTCGCGACCCCCGGGCACTGAAGCTTTCTTT,CAISESRPPGTEAFF
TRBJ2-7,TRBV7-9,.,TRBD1,TGTGCCAGCAGCCTTGGGACAGGGTACGAGCAGTACTTC,CASSLGTGYEQYF
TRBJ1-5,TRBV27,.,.,TGTGCCAGCGCGGAGGGGCACAATCAGCCCCAGCATTTT,CASAEGHNQPQHF
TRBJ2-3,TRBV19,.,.,TGTGCCAGCCAATCTCTGGGCAGGGGAGAAGATACGCAGTATTTT,CASQSLGRGEDTQYF
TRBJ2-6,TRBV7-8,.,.,TGTGCCAGCAGCTGGACAGAAGTTTCTGGGGCCAACGTCCTGACTTTC,CASSWTEVSGANVLTF
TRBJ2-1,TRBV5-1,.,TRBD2,TGCGCCAGCAGCTTGGTCTCCGGGACTAGCGGTGAGCAGTTCTTC,CASSLVSGTSGEQFF
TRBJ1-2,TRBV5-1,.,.,TGCGCCAGCAGCTTGGCGGCAGGGGTCAACCCAGGCTACACCTTC,CASSLAAGVNPGYTF
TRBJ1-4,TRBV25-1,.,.,TGTGCCAGCAGTGTGTACAGGGCAACTAATGAAAAACTGTTTTTT,CASSVYRATNEKLFF
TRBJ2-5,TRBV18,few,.,TGTGCCAGCTCACCACCAGGGCAGGGACAAGAGACCCAGTACTTC,CASSPPGQGQETQYF
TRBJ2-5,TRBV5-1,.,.,TGCGCCAGCAGCCTAACCTCGGACAGCCAAGAGACCCAGTACTTC,CASSLTSDSQETQYF
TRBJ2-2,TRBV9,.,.,TGTGCCAGCAGCGTTACAGCCTCGAACACCGGGGAGCTGTTTTTT,CASSVTASNTGELFF
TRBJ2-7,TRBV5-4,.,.,TGTGCCAGCAGCTTACGTACAGGGTTCGACGAGCAGTACTTC,CASSLRTGFDEQYF
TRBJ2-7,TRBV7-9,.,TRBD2,TGTGCCAGCAGCTTAGGAGCTAGCGGGAGCGTAGACTTC,CASSLGASGSVDF
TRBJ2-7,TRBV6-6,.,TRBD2,TGTGCCAGCACCAGGACTAGCGGGGGGGCGGACGACGAGCAGTACTTC,CASTRTSGGADDEQYF
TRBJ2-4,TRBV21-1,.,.,TGTGCCAGCAGCAAAGGTTTAGCGGAAGTGAACATTCAGTACTTC,CASSKGLAEVNIQYF
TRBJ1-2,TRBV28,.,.,TGTGCCAGCAGTTACCCTCCGGGAGCCTATGGCTACACCTTC,CASSYPPGAYGYTF
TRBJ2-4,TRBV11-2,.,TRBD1,TGTGCCAGCAGCCATTACAGGGGGAAAAACATTCAGTACTTC,CASSHYRGKNIQYF
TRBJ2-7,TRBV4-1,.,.,TGCGCCAGCAGCCAAGGCCGCGGAGGGACCACAGGACACGAGCAGTACTTC,CASSQGRGGTTGHEQYF
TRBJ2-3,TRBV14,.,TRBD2,TGTGCCAGCAGCCAAGATCTAGCGGGAGGAGGTACGCAGTATTTT,CASSQDLAGGGTQYF
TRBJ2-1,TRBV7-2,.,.,TGTGCCAGCAGCCTCGGCTCCTACAATGAGCAGTTCTTC,CASSLGSYNEQFF
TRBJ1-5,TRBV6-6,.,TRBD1,TGTGCCAGCAGCCGTACAGGGGACGTCGCTCCCCAGCATTTT,CASSRTGDVAPQHF
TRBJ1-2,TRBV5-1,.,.,TGCGCCAGCAGCTTCGAGGGTTCAACAGGCTACACCTTC,CASSFEGSTGYTF
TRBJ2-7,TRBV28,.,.,TGTGCCAGCAGTTTTGCGTCTGCGGGCGGCTACGAGCAGTACTTC,CASSFASAGGYEQYF
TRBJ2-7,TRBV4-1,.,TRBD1,TGCGCCAGCAGCCAAGATGGAACCTCAGGACAGGGCGAAGTTGTCGAGCAGTACTTC,CASSQDGTSGQGEVVEQYF
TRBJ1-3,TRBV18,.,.,TGTGCCAGCTCACCAGTAGGACAGTCTGGAAACACCATATATTTT,CASSPVGQSGNTIYF
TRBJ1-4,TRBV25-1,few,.,TGTGCCAGCAGTGAATGGGCTGCCGGTGAAAAACTGTTTTTT,CASSEWAAGEKLFF
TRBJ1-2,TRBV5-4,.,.,TGTGCCAGCAGCTTGGGATATCAAGCTGGCTACACCTTC,CASSLGYQAGYTF
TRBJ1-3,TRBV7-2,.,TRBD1,TGTGCCAGCAGCTTAGCGCGACAGGGGGTAGGGGGAAACACCATATATTTT,CASSLARQGVGGNTIYF
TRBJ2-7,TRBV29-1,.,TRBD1,TGCAGCGGCCGGGACAGGGCCTACGAGCAGTACTTC,CSGRDRAYEQYF
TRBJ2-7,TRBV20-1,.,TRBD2,TGCAGTGTGTGGGAGGGCTCCGAGCAGTACTTC,CSVWEGSEQYF
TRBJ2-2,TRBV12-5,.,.,TGTGCTAGTGGATACGCAATTGTGGACAGCCAGAACACCGGGGAGCTGTTTTTT,CASGYAIVDSQNTGELFF
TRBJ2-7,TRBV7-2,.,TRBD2,TGTGCCAGCAGCGCGGGACTAGCGGGAGTTGTGTACGAGCAGTACTTC,CASSAGLAGVVYEQYF
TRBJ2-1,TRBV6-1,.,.,TGTGCCAGCAGTGAACGATTAGAGGGGGGGTACAATGAGCAGTTCTTC,CASSERLEGGYNEQFF
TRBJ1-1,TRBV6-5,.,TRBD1,TGTGCCAGCAGTTACTCCGGGACAGGGGGGACTGAAGCTTTCTTT,CASSYSGTGGTEAFF
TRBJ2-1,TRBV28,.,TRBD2,TGTGCCAGCAGTTTGGGCGGGAGTATGAGCAATGAGCAGTTCTTC,CASSLGGSMSNEQFF
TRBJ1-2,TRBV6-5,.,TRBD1,TGTGCCAGCAGGGGACAGGGAAATGGCTACACCTTC,CASRGQGNGYTF
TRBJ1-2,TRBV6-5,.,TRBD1,TGTGCCAGCGCGGACAGGGTAAACTATGGCTACACCTTC,CASADRVNYGYTF
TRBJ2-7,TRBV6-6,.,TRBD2,TGTGCCAGCAGTACTGGACTAGCGGGGAAGGCCTACGAGCAGTACTTC,CASSTGLAGKAYEQYF
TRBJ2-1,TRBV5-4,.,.,TGTGCCAGCAGCTTGATCCTTAGCTCCTACAATGAGCAGTTCTTC,CASSLILSSYNEQFF
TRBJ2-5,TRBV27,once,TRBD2,TGTGCCAGCAGTTCCCATTCTAGCGGCCAAGAGACCCAGTACTTC,CASSSHSSGQETQYF
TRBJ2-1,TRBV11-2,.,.,TGTGCCAGCAGCTTAGTTAGCGGAGACTCCTACAATGAGCAGTTCTTC,CASSLVSGDSYNEQFF
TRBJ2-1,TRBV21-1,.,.,TGTGCCAGCAGCAAAGGAGCGGCCTACAATGAGCAGTTCTTC,CASSKGAAYNEQFF
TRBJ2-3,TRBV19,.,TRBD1,TGTGCCAGTAGTGTCCAAGACAGGGCAGATACGCAGTATTTT,CASSVQDRADTQYF
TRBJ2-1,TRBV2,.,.,TGTGCCAGCAGTAGGGACTTTAACAATGAGCAGTTCTTC,CASSRDFNNEQFF
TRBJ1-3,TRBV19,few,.,TGTGCCAGTAGTCCGACCAACAGGGCCCAGGACTCTGGAAACACCATATATTTT,CASSPTNRAQDSGNTIYF
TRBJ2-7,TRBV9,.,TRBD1,TGTGCCAGCAGCGTAGGAGTTCAGGGCCGGCGGACAGGGGGCATGGACGAGCAGTACTTC,CASSVGVQGRRTGGMDEQYF
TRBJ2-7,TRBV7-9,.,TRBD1,TGTGCCAGCAGCGACACAGGGGTCGGTAACGAGCAGTACTTC,CASSDTGVGNEQYF
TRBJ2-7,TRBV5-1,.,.,TGCGCCAGCAGCTGGGGGGCAGGGGAGGGGTACGAGCAGTACTTC,CASSWGAGEGYEQYF